Presented here are 23 T cell receptor beta chains from one specimen sequenced in a study of T cell changes during pregnancy in multiple sclerosis. Profiling relied on immunoSEQ multiplex PCR, and the TCRdb table lists in-frame clones only, not all of them. The sample lists about 56,000 clones, about 86% occurring once. Sample: peripheral blood from another person, used as feeder cells. The source of these receptors is a human donor whose cells served as feeder cells for cultures in a pregnancy study.

V usage is TRBV30 and J usage is TRBJ1-4; D is ambiguous. V gave up 5 bases and J gave up 0 bases, with 10 bases separating them. Germline values: CDR1 GTSNPN, CDR2 SVGIG (reference sequence). This CDR3 spans 14 amino acids. CDR3 sequence reads: CAWQVTTTNEKLFF. The CDR3 DNA follows: TGTGCCTGGCAGGTGACCACAACTAATGAAAAACTGTTTTTT.

The rearrangement links TRBV4-3 to TRBJ2-7; D remains unclear. Looked up from germline, CDR1 is LGHNA and CDR2 is YSLEER. Trimming removed 0 bases from V and 6 bases from J, with 12 bases in between. The length of the CDR3 is 14 residues. The CDR3 nucleotides read TGCGCCAGCAGCCAAGATCTAAACTCCGGCGAGCAGTACTTC. Amino acid sequence: CASSQDLNSGEQYF.

The V gene is TRBV2, the J gene TRBJ2-2; D perhaps matches TRBD1 (5 bases). This CDR3 contains 14 residues. From germline, CDR1 is SNHLY and CDR2 FYNNEI. The CDR3 nucleotides read TGTGCAGACAGCCCAGACTTGAACACCGGGGAGCTGTTTTTT. It is translated as CADSPDLNTGELFF.

The V gene is TRBV5-6, the J gene TRBJ1-2, with D perhaps matching TRBD1 (5 bases). There are 13 residues in the CDR3. The germline V gene has CDR1 SGHDT and CDR2 YYEEEE. V lost 4 bases and J 5 bases, leaving 12 bases between the germline ends. CDR3 sequence: CASSRQGAYGYTF. The CDR3 DNA follows: TGTGCCAGCAGCCGCCAAGGGGCATATGGCTACACCTTC. The variable domain in full, completed from reference TRBV5-6 and TRBJ1-2, reads DAGVTQSPTHLIKTRGQQVTLRCSPKSGHDTVSWYQQALGQGPQFIFQYYEEEERQRGNFPDRFSGHQFPNYSSELNVNALLLGDSALYLCASSRQGAYGYTFGSGTRLTVV.

The chain recombines TRBV30 with TRBJ2-7; a weak D match, TRBD1 (6 bases). The V gene lost 2 bases and the J gene lost 4 bases, with 9 bases spanning the gap. This CDR3 is built from 12 residues. Germline assignment: CDR1 GTSNPN and CDR2 SVGIG (reference sequence). CDR3 sequence reads: CAWSRGGYEQYF. The DNA of the CDR3 is TGTGCCTGGAGTCGAGGGGGTTACGAGCAGTACTTC.

The gene calls are TRBV4-1 and TRBJ2-5, with unresolved D. Germline V gene data show CDR1 as MGHRA and CDR2 as YSYEKL. The V and J ends lost 0 bases and 2 bases respectively, with 10 bases between them. The CDR3 runs 15 residues. The CDR3 DNA reads TGCGCCAGCAGCCAAGATGCCGAATCACAAGAGACCCAGTACTTC. Translating gives CASSQDAESQETQYF.

The chain links TRBV29-1 to TRBJ2-3, with TRBD2 as a possible D gene (7 bases). The length of the CDR3 is 16 residues. V shed 6 bases and J shed 7 bases, with 26 bases lying between them. Germline CDR1 reads SQVTM; CDR2 reads ANQGSEA. CDR3 bases: TGCAGCGTCCTAGGGGGGGGTGACCAGAGATCAAATACGCAGTATTTT. Its protein product is CSVLGGGDQRSNTQYF.

This clone was recorded only once. The V gene is TRBV29-1, the J gene TRBJ1-2; D unclear. The V gene's germline CDR1 is SQVTM and CDR2 ANQGSEA. Trimming cost V 4 bases and J 4 bases, with 10 bases left between them. The CDR3 length is 12 residues. Written as DNA, the CDR3 is TGCAGCGTTGGAGAGGGCTCCTATGGCTACACCTTC. It codes for CSVGEGSYGYTF.

The chain's CDR3 is CASSPAREPYEQYF. CDR3 DNA sequence: TGTGCCAGCAGTCCAGCCCGGGAGCCCTACGAGCAGTACTTC. This sequence joins TRBV28 and TRBJ2-7; perhaps TRBD2 as D (6 bases). Germline values: CDR1 MDHEN, CDR2 SYDVKM. The length of the CDR3 is 14 residues. The V gene lost 5 bases and the J gene lost 2 bases, with 13 bases spanning the gap.

This chain uses TRBV29-1 with TRBJ2-5, with D perhaps TRBD1 (6 bases). The CDR3 covers 14 residues. V shed 6 bases and J shed 1 base, with 15 bases lying between them. Germline V gene data show CDR1 as SQVTM and CDR2 as ANQGSEA. The CDR3 bases are TGCAGCGTCCGTACAGGGCCCCTCCAAGAGACCCAGTACTTC. Encoded protein: CSVRTGPLQETQYF. Combining the CDR3 with reference TRBV29-1 and TRBJ2-5 gives the whole variable domain SAVISQKPSRDICQRGTSLTIQCQVDSQVTMMFWYRQQPGQSLTLIATANQGSEATYESGFVIDKFPISRPNLTFSTLTVSNMSPEDSSIYLCSVRTGPLQETQYFGPGTRLLVL.

The CDR3 sequence: CSASQLDEAFF. The CDR3 DNA is TGCAGTGCTAGTCAACTAGACGAAGCTTTCTTT. The J gene is TRBJ1-1, the V gene TRBV20-1; D not resolved. The CDR3 loop spans 11 amino acids. The V end lost 3 bases, the J end lost 8 bases, and 10 bases lay between the germline ends. The germline V gene has CDR1 DFQATT and CDR2 SNEGSKA (reference sequence).

The chain has TRBV4-1 and TRBJ1-1; D is ambiguous. This CDR3 has 15 amino acids. Germline loops: CDR1 MGHRA, CDR2 YSYEKL. The germline V and J ends were trimmed by 1 base and 8 bases, with 17 bases remaining between them. In DNA form, the CDR3 reads TGCGCCAGCAGCCAAGTTAAAGCCCTCGGCGCGGAAGCTTTCTTT. This codes for CASSQVKALGAEAFF.

The chain employs TRBV4-1 and TRBJ1-2; weak D call: TRBD1 (6 bases). The CDR3 runs to 14 residues. The germline gives CDR1 MGHRA, CDR2 YSYEKL. With 6 bases removed from V and 4 bases from J, the gap between germline ends came to 15 bases. Here the CDR3 reads CASRPGGGVYGYTF. The CDR3 region has the DNA TGCGCCAGCAGGCCCGGGGGGGGCGTCTATGGCTACACCTTC.

DNA for the CDR3: TGCGCCAGCAGCCCCCCGGACATGAAGAACACTGAAGCTTTCTTT. Amino acid sequence: CASSPPDMKNTEAFF. V usage is TRBV4-1 and J usage is TRBJ1-1, with a tentative D call TRBD1 (5 bases). Looked up from germline, CDR1 is MGHRA and CDR2 is YSYEKL. This CDR3 contains 15 residues. The ends were cut back, 4 bases at V and 1 base at J, with 13 bases in the middle.

This clone was picked up a small number of times. V and J are TRBV5-1 and TRBJ1-1; the match to TRBD1 covers 8 bases. The CDR3 runs 14 residues. V gave up 3 bases and J gave up 5 bases; unmatched junction bases: 6. The germline V gene has CDR1 SGHRS and CDR2 YFSETQ. The CDR3, as DNA: TGCGCCAGCAGCTCGCAGGGGGCAGAGACTGAAGCTTTCTTT. It encodes CASSSQGAETEAFF.

The chain recombines TRBV5-6 with TRBJ2-5, with D perhaps TRBD2 (5 bases). The J call could be wrong; TRBJ2-7 is a better fit for the DNA end. This CDR3 is built from 14 residues. Germline loops: CDR1 SGHDT, CDR2 YYEEEE. The CDR3 region is CASSASRLRAEQYF. The DNA of the CDR3 is TGTGCCAGCAGCGCCAGCCGTCTGAGGGCCGAGCAGTACTTC.

This clone has only one observation. V usage is TRBV7-2 and J usage is TRBJ2-5, with D possibly TRBD2 on 6 matching bases. The CDR3 sequence is 15 residues long. Germline V gene data show CDR1 as SGHTA and CDR2 as FQGNSA. V lost 5 bases to trimming and J lost 5 bases, with 18 bases between them. As DNA, the CDR3 is TGTGCCAGCAGCCCGGGACTTACCCCGTCCGAGACCCAGTACTTC. Protein product: CASSPGLTPSETQYF.

The chain employs TRBV12-5 and TRBJ1-1; D not resolved. V gave up 6 bases and J gave up 2 bases, with 4 bases separating them. CDR3 length: 11 residues. Germline V lookup: CDR1 LGHNT, CDR2 FRNRAP. The CDR3 sequence is CASGANTEAFF. Written as DNA, the CDR3 is TGTGCTAGTGGCGCCAACACTGAAGCTTTCTTT.

J is TRBJ1-1 and V is TRBV4-1; 7 bases match TRBD1. Germline values: CDR1 MGHRA, CDR2 YSYEKL. Germline trimming cut 7 bases from V and 4 bases from J; bases unmatched to any gene: 6. This CDR3 region has 13 residues. The CDR3 region has the DNA TGCGCCAGCACCAGACAGGGATTCACTGAAGCTTTCTTT. Amino acid sequence: CASTRQGFTEAFF.

The chain combines TRBV7-2 with TRBJ2-1, with 7 bases aligning to TRBD1. The CDR3 runs to 13 residues. Germline CDR1 is SGHTA and CDR2 is FQGNSA. V shed 7 bases and J 13 bases; nucleotides not matched to a gene: 13. The CDR3 here is CASTNSHRQGQFF. CDR3 nucleotide sequence: TGTGCCAGCACCAATTCCCACCGACAGGGCCAGTTCTTC.

The chain uses TRBV19 and TRBJ1-1; D is uncertain. The V and J ends lost 0 bases and 4 bases respectively, with 12 bases between them. This CDR3 contains 15 residues. Germline loops: CDR1 LNHDA, CDR2 SQIVND (reference sequence). The CDR3, as DNA: TGTGCCAGTAGTATAGATGGGGAGTTGTTCACTGAAGCTTTCTTT. Its protein product is CASSIDGELFTEAFF.

The rearrangement links TRBV29-1 to TRBJ1-2; D gene ambiguous. The CDR3 consists of 11 residues. Trimming stripped 8 bases from V and 6 bases from J, with 13 bases between. Germline loops: CDR1 SQVTM, CDR2 ANQGSEA. In nucleotides, the CDR3 is TGCAGCTCGTGGGCCAAGGATGGCTACACCTTC. Its translation: CSSWAKDGYTF.

This clone appeared once. The chain has TRBV5-4 and TRBJ2-2; 8 bases are shared with TRBD1. The CDR3 is 16 residues long. Germline lookup yields CDR1 SGHNT and CDR2 YYREEE (reference sequence). Trimming removed 0 bases from V and 4 bases from J; junction bases left unmatched: 5. This CDR3 reads CASSLVGQELTGELFF. CDR3 coding DNA: TGTGCCAGCAGCTTGGTGGGACAGGAGCTCACCGGGGAGCTGTTTTTT.